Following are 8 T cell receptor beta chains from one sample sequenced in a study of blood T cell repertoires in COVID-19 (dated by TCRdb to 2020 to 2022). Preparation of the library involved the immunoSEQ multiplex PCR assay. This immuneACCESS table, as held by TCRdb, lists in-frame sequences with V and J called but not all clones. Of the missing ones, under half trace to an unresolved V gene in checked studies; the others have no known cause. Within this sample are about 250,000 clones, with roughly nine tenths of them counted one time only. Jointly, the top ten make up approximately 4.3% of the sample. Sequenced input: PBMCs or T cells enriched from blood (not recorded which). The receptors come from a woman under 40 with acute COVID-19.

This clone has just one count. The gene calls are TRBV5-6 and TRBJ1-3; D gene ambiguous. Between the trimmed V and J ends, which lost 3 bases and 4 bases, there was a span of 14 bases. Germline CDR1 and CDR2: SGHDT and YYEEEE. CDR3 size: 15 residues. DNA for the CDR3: TGTGCCAGCAGCTGGCGGCAGGCGGGAGGAAACACCATATATTTT. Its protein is CASSWRQAGGNTIYF.

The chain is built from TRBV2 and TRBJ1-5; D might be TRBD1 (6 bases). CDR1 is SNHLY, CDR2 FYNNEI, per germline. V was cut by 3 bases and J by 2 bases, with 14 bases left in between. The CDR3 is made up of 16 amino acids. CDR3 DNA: TGTGCCAGCAGTGAGGCGCAGGGGTATGGCAATCAGCCCCAGCATTTT. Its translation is CASSEAQGYGNQPQHF.

CDR3: CASSPLKGVKNEQFF. CDR3 nucleotide sequence: TGTGCCAGCAGTCCCCTGAAGGGGGTCAAGAATGAGCAGTTCTTC. This chain connects TRBV28 to TRBJ2-1, with D possibly matching TRBD1 (6 bases). The CDR3 runs 15 residues. Trimming left V 5 bases short and J 7 bases short, with 18 bases between. Per the germline V gene, CDR1 is MDHEN and CDR2 is SYDVKM.

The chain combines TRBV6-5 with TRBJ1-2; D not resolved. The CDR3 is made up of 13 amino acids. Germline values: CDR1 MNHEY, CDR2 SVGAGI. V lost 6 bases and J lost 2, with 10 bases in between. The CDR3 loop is CASSLDTNYGYTF. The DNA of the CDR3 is TGTGCCAGCAGCCTTGACACAAACTATGGCTACACCTTC.

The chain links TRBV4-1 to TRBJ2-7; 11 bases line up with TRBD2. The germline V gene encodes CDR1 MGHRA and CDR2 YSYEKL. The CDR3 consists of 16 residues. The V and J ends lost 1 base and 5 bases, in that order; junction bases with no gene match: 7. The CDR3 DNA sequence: TGCGCCAGCAGCCAAGGAACTAGCGGGGGTTGGCACGAGCAGTACTTC. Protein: CASSQGTSGGWHEQYF.

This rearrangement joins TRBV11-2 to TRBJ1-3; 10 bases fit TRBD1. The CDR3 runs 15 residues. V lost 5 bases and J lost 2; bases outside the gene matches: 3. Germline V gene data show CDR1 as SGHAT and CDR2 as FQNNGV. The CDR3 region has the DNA TGTGCCAGCAGCCGACAGGGGGCGGCTGGAAACACCATATATTTT. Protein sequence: CASSRQGAAGNTIYF.

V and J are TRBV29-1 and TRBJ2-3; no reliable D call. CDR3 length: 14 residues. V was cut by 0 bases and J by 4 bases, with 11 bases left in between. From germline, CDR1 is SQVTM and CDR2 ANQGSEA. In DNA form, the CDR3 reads TGCAGCGTTGAAGAGGGCAGTTTGGCAGATACGCAGTATTTT. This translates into CSVEEGSLADTQYF.

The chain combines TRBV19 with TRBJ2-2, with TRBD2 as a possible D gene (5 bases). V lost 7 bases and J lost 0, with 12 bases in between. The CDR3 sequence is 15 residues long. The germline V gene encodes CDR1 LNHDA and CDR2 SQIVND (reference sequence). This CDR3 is CASTREITNTGELFF. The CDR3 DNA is TGTGCCAGTACTCGGGAAATAACGAACACCGGGGAGCTGTTTTTT.